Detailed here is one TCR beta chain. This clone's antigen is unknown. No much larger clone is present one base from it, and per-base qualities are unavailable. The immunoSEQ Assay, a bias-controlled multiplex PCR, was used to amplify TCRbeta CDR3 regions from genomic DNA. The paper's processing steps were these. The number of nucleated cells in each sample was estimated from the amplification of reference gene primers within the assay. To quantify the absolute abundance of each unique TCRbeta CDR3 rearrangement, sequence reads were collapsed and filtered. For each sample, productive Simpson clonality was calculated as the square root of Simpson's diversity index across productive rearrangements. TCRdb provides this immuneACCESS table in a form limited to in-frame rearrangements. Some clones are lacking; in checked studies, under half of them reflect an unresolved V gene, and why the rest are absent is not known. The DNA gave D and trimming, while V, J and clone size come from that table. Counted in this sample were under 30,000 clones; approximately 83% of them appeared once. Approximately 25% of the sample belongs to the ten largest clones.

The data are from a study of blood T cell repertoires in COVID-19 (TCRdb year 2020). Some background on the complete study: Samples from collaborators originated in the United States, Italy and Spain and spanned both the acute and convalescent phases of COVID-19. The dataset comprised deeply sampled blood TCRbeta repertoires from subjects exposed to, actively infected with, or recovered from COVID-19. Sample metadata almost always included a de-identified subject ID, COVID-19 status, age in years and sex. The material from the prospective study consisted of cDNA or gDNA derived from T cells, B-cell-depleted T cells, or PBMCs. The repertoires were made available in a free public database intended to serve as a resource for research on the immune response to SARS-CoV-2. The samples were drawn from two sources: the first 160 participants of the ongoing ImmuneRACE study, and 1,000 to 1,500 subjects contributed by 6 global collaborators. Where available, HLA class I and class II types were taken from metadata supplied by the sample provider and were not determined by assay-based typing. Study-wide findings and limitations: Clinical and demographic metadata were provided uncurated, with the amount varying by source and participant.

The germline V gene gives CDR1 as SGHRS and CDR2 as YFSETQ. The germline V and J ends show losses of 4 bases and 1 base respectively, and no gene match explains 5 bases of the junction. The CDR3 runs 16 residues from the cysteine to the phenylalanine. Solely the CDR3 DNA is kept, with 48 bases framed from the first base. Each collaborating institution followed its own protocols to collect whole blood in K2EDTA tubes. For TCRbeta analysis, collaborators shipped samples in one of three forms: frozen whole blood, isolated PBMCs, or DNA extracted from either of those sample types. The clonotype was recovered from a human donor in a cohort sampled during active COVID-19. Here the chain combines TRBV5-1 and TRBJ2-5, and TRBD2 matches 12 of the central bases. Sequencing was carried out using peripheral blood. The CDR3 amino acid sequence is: CASSKTSGGTQETQYF. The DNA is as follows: TGCGCCAGCAGCAAGACTAGCGGGGGTACCCAAGAGACCCAGTACTTC.